These 18 T cell receptor beta chains were all obtained from the same sample, sequenced in a study of blood T cell repertoires in COVID-19. Produced via immunoSEQ multiplex PCR; TCRdb's table is partial and in-frame only. The sample lists about 360,000 clones; 81% were seen once. Sequencing was done on a sample of peripheral blood. All receptors come from a human donor with acute or convalescent COVID-19. The donor label of this sample is uncertain.

V and J are TRBV28 and TRBJ2-7; 12 bases line up with TRBD2. The CDR3 consists of 15 residues. After removal of 7 bases from V and 4 bases from J, the junction contained 8 bases not matched to a gene. Germline V gene lookup returns CDR1 MDHEN and CDR2 SYDVKM. The CDR3 region is CASMLGLAGGYEQYF. The DNA of the CDR3 is TGTGCCAGCATGCTAGGGCTAGCGGGAGGGTACGAGCAGTACTTC.

The chain is built from TRBV2 and TRBJ1-3, with D possibly TRBD1 on 5 matching bases. This CDR3 has 16 amino acids. Germline V gene lookup returns CDR1 SNHLY and CDR2 FYNNEI. The V gene lost 4 bases and the J gene lost 4 bases, with 17 bases spanning the gap. The chain's CDR3 is CASSAFFGGGGNTIYF. The DNA of the CDR3 is TGTGCCAGCAGTGCCTTCTTCGGGGGAGGAGGAAACACCATATATTTT.

This sequence joins TRBV30 and TRBJ2-1, with 8 bases that match TRBD2. V was clipped by 3 bases and J by 7 bases; unmatched bases: 11. This CDR3 is built from 15 residues. The V gene's germline CDR1 is GTSNPN and CDR2 SVGIG (reference sequence). CDR3 region: CAWSGERGRNNEQFF. In nucleotides, the CDR3 is TGTGCCTGGAGCGGGGAGCGGGGGAGGAATAATGAGCAGTTCTTC.

This rearrangement joins TRBV30 to TRBJ2-5, with 8 nucleotides matching TRBD1. In germline, CDR1 is GTSNPN, CDR2 SVGIG (reference sequence). V lost 7 bases and J lost 5; bases outside the gene matches: 15. The CDR3 totals 15 residues. The CDR3 sequence is CASQSGTGTGETQYF. CDR3 DNA: TGTGCCTCCCAATCCGGGACAGGTACTGGTGAGACCCAGTACTTC.

This clone has a single count. This chain links TRBV2 with TRBJ1-5; a possible D gene is TRBD1 (5 bases). V lost 2 bases, J lost 4 bases, and 12 bases lay in between. CDR1 and CDR2 from the germline V gene are SNHLY and FYNNEI. The CDR3 spans 15 residues. CDR3 nucleotide sequence: TGTGCCAGCAGTGAAATGGGGGGTTCAAATCAGCCCCAGCATTTT. Amino acids: CASSEMGGSNQPQHF. The full variable domain, in which reference TRBV2 and TRBJ1-5 provide the parts outside the CDR3, is EPEVTQTPSHQVTQMGQEVILRCVPISNHLYFYWYRQILGQKVEFLVSFYNNEISEKSEIFDDQFSVERPDGSNFTLKIRSTKLEDSAMYFCASSEMGGSNQPQHFGDGTRLSIL.

This chain connects TRBV5-5 to TRBJ1-1, with D tentatively TRBD1 (6 bases). CDR3 length: 14 residues. CDR1 SGHKS and CDR2 YYEKEE come from the germline V gene (reference sequence). Trimming took 5 bases from V and 3 from J, leaving 14 bases between them. The CDR3 sequence: CASRSLDRYTEAFF. DNA of the CDR3: TGTGCCAGCAGATCTCTTGACAGGTACACTGAAGCTTTCTTT. The whole variable domain, filled in from reference TRBV5-5 and TRBJ1-1, reads DAGVTQSPTHLIKTRGQQVTLRCSPISGHKSVSWYQQVLGQGPQFIFQYYEKEERGRGNFPDRFSARQFPNYSSELNVNALLLGDSALYLCASRSLDRYTEAFFGQGTRLTVV.

This CDR3 is CASSGLAVTGELFF. The CDR3 nucleotides read TGTGCCAGCTCAGGGCTAGCAGTTACCGGGGAGCTGTTTTTT. The chain is built from TRBV18 and TRBJ2-2, with D maybe TRBD2 (5 bases). CDR1 is KGHSH, CDR2 LQKENI, per germline. Trimming removed 5 bases from V and 5 bases from J, with 12 bases in between. The CDR3 has 14 residues.

V usage is TRBV7-8 and J usage is TRBJ1-2; TRBD1 might be the D (5 bases). The CDR3 has 14 residues. Per the germline V gene, CDR1 is SGHVS and CDR2 is FQNEAQ. Trimming shortened V by 4 bases and J by 3 bases, and 12 bases separated the two germline ends. Written as DNA, the CDR3 is TGTGCCAGCAGCTCCGGCACAGGTGACTATGGCTACACCTTC. It is translated as CASSSGTGDYGYTF.

The V and J genes are TRBV19 and TRBJ1-3, with TRBD1 matching 8 bases. The V segment lost 8 bases and the J segment 2 bases; nucleotides outside the gene matches: 5. CDR1 is LNHDA, CDR2 SQIVND, per germline (reference sequence). The CDR3 loop spans 14 amino acids. The CDR3 DNA is TGTGCCAGTTCAAGGACAGGGACTGGAAACACCATATATTTT. It encodes CASSRTGTGNTIYF.

The rearrangement joins TRBV6-5 to TRBJ2-1, with D maybe TRBD1 (6 bases). V was shortened by 3 bases and J by 2 bases, with 11 bases between the two germline ends. Germline V gene sequence: CDR1 MNHEY, CDR2 SVGAGI. This CDR3 is 15 amino acids long. Here the CDR3 DNA reads TGTGCCAGCAGTTATTCACAGGGTCCCTACAATGAGCAGTTCTTC. This codes for CASSYSQGPYNEQFF.

CDR3 sequence (DNA): TGTGCCAGCAGCTTAGCGCTGGGCAGTTATTCACCCCTCCACTTT. Translating gives CASSLALGSYSPLHF. The chain recombines TRBV7-8 with TRBJ1-6, with D uncertain. The CDR3 is 15 amino acids. Germline CDR1 SGHVS, CDR2 FQNEAQ. Trimming cost V 0 bases and J 8 bases, with 11 bases left between them.

The V and J genes are TRBV7-9 and TRBJ1-2, with unresolved D. Germline V lookup: CDR1 SEHNR, CDR2 FQNEAQ (reference sequence). V was shortened by 2 bases and J by 8 bases, with 15 bases between the two germline ends. The CDR3 has 14 amino acids. The CDR3 reads CASSLISQPGGYTF. The CDR3 DNA follows: TGTGCCAGCAGCTTAATATCACAGCCTGGCGGCTACACCTTC.

The rearrangement joins TRBV10-3 to TRBJ2-2, with TRBD2 matching 11 bases. After removal of 10 bases from V and 6 bases from J, the junction contained 7 bases not matched to a gene. CDR3 length: 14 residues. Looked up from germline, CDR1 is ENHRY and CDR2 is SYGVKD. The CDR3 sequence is CATAPSGRSGELFF. The CDR3 bases are TGTGCCACCGCGCCTAGCGGGAGGTCCGGGGAGCTGTTTTTT.

The chain is built from TRBV30 and TRBJ2-1; tentatively, D is TRBD1 (6 bases). CDR1 GTSNPN and CDR2 SVGIG come from the germline V gene (reference sequence). The CDR3 runs 17 residues. V dropped 0 bases and J dropped 7 bases, with 22 bases sitting between them. The DNA of the CDR3 is TGTGCCTGGAGTGTGGTACTAAACTTGGCGAGGGGGAATGAGCAGTTCTTC. Its translation: CAWSVVLNLARGNEQFF.

DNA of the CDR3: TGTGCCATCAGTGAGGATAGAGTAGCGGGGGGGTATGAGCAGTTCTTC. Its translation: CAISEDRVAGGYEQFF. This chain joins TRBV10-3 and TRBJ2-1; 11 bases match TRBD2. Germline V gives CDR1 ENHRY, CDR2 SYGVKD. V gave up 2 bases and J gave up 8 bases; unmatched junction bases: 8. This CDR3 spans 16 amino acids.

The chain is built from TRBV7-9 and TRBJ1-2, with 9 bases matching TRBD1. The ends lost 2 bases at V and 13 bases at J; junction bases unmatched: 8. The CDR3 runs 13 residues. The germline V gene encodes CDR1 SEHNR and CDR2 FQNEAQ (reference sequence). The CDR3: CASSLPRDRDRTF. Here the CDR3 DNA reads TGTGCCAGCAGCTTACCCAGGGACAGGGACCGCACCTTC.

This chain joins TRBV4-2 and TRBJ1-1; 7 bases are a match to TRBD1. V dropped 4 bases and J dropped 0; count of bases not matched to a gene: 5. Per germline, CDR1 LGHNA and CDR2 YNFKEQ. The CDR3 consists of 15 residues. The CDR3 spells CASSRGTVMNTEAFF. The CDR3 DNA follows: TGTGCCAGCAGCCGAGGGACAGTCATGAACACTGAAGCTTTCTTT.

CDR3 region: CASSLSYGVGTEAFF. In DNA, the CDR3 is TGTGCCAGCAGTTTATCATACGGGGTGGGCACTGAAGCTTTCTTT. The V call is TRBV27, the J call TRBJ1-1; D not resolved. The germline V gene has CDR1 MNHEY and CDR2 SMNVEV (reference sequence). V dropped 0 bases and J dropped 4 bases, with 12 bases sitting between them. CDR3 length: 15 residues.